This T cell receptor beta chain was sequenced in a study of blood T cell repertoires in COVID-19. The CDR3 has 12 residues. Germline V gene lookup returns CDR1 MNHEY and CDR2 SVGAGI. The V segment lost 9 bases and the J segment 2 bases; nucleotides outside the gene matches: 4. Method: immunoSEQ multiplex PCR; TCRdb's copy keeps in-frame clones and lacks some. The repertoire holds around 330,000 clones, with more than 90% as singletons. The chain uses TRBV6-5 and TRBJ2-7; TRBD1 aligns across 7 bases. The clonotype comes from a man aged 55 to 70 who had recovered from COVID-19. Sequenced material: PBMCs or T cells enriched from blood (not recorded which). CDR3 amino acids: CASQQGAYEQYF. In DNA form, the CDR3 reads TGTGCCAGTCAGCAGGGGGCCTACGAGCAGTACTTC.